The 25 T cell receptor beta chains listed next were all sequenced from one sample in a study of cytomegalovirus exposure and HLA in healthy donors. Vbeta (60) and Jbeta (13) primers were used in the PCR. Generated by immunoSEQ multiplex PCR, the TCRdb table keeps only in-frame clones and is missing some. The sample includes under 250,000 clones, almost 80% of them seen just once. Sequencing input: PBMCs. Receptors originate from a male donor in good health and CMV-seronegative.

This chain connects TRBV13 to TRBJ2-5; 7 bases align to TRBD2. V dropped 2 bases and J dropped 4; count of bases not matched to a gene: 10. The CDR3 length is 16 residues. Germline V gene lookup returns CDR1 PRHDT and CDR2 FYEKMQ (reference sequence). CDR3 sequence: CASSLWGGSTGETQYF. CDR3 sequence (DNA): TGTGCCAGCAGCTTATGGGGGGGGTCTACAGGAGAGACCCAGTACTTC.

The rearrangement uses TRBV4-3 and TRBJ1-3; weak D call: TRBD1 (5 bases). Trimming took off 1 base at V and 4 bases at J, with 11 bases between the two ends. Germline CDR1 is LGHNA and CDR2 is YSLEER. The CDR3 is 15 residues long. The CDR3 DNA reads as TGCGCCAGCAGCCAAGTCCCAGGGTCGGGAAACACCATATATTTT. Its protein product is CASSQVPGSGNTIYF.

The chain employs TRBV14 and TRBJ1-2; the match to TRBD1 covers 8 bases. V shed 0 bases and J 8 bases; nucleotides not matched to a gene: 8. CDR3 length: 15 amino acids. Germline-derived CDR1 and CDR2 are SGHDN and FVKESK. CDR3 bases: TGTGCCAGCAGCCAAGAGATGGGACAGGTGGCCGGCTACACCTTC. Protein: CASSQEMGQVAGYTF.

This rearrangement joins TRBV29-1 to TRBJ2-7; 9 bases fit TRBD1. CDR1 and CDR2 (germline): SQVTM, ANQGSEA. Trimming took 1 base from V and 2 from J; bases not matched to a gene: 6. The CDR3 has 15 amino acids. The CDR3 nucleotides are TGCAGCGTTGAAGGAGTGGGACAGGGTCCCTACGAGCAGTACTTC. It codes for CSVEGVGQGPYEQYF.

The chain employs TRBV5-4 and TRBJ1-1; 7 nucleotides agree with TRBD1. Losses at the gene ends were 4 bases for V and 8 bases for J; bases not matched to a gene: 11. CDR1 SGHNT and CDR2 YYREEE come from the germline V gene (reference sequence). This CDR3 contains 14 residues. Here the CDR3 reads CASSRGQLRGEAFF. The CDR3 DNA sequence: TGTGCCAGCAGCCGGGGACAGTTGAGGGGAGAAGCTTTCTTT.

The V gene is TRBV4-1, the J gene TRBJ2-2; tentatively, D is TRBD1 (6 bases). V was clipped by 4 bases and J by 5 bases, with 17 bases between them. The CDR3 totals 16 residues. In germline, CDR1 is MGHRA, CDR2 YSYEKL. The DNA of the CDR3 is TGCGCCAGCAGCCTAGGGGGTCAGGCAAGAACCGGGGAGCTGTTTTTT. Its translation: CASSLGGQARTGELFF.

The rearrangement uses TRBV4-1 and TRBJ2-5; TRBD1 matches at 7 bases. The trim removed 0 bases at V and 5 bases at J, leaving 6 bases unmatched. Germline loops: CDR1 MGHRA, CDR2 YSYEKL. The CDR3 consists of 15 residues. The CDR3: CASSQDDRVGETQYF. CDR3 DNA sequence: TGCGCCAGCAGCCAAGATGACAGGGTCGGGGAGACCCAGTACTTC.

The sample holds a few counts of this clone. J is TRBJ1-3 and V is TRBV28; D is unresolved. The CDR3 covers 12 residues. Trimming took 3 bases from V and 4 from J, leaving 4 bases between them. Germline-derived CDR1 and CDR2 are MDHEN and SYDVKM. The DNA for the CDR3 is TGTGCCAGCAGTTTTAGAGGAAACACCATATATTTT. This translates into CASSFRGNTIYF.

This clone was detected only a few times. The chain links TRBV5-6 to TRBJ2-5; D may be TRBD2 (5 bases). Between the trimmed V and J ends, which lost 2 bases and 2 bases, there was a span of 7 bases. Germline V gives CDR1 SGHDT, CDR2 YYEEEE. The CDR3 totals 13 residues. The CDR3 region has the DNA TGTGCCAGCAGCTTATGGACTCAAGAGACCCAGTACTTC. This encodes CASSLWTQETQYF.

In DNA form, the CDR3 reads TGTGCCACCAGCAGAGATCGGGGGAGGACAGGGGGCCCCGCTAACTATGGCTACACCTTC. Its translation: CATSRDRGRTGGPANYGYTF. The chain couples TRBV15 to TRBJ1-2, with 11 bases that match TRBD1. V shed 0 bases, J shed 0 bases, and the junction held 12 bases outside the gene matches. The CDR3 spans 20 residues. Germline-derived CDR1 and CDR2 are LNHNV and YYDKDF (reference sequence).

V gene TRBV6-4 combines with J gene TRBJ2-3, with D possibly being TRBD2 (5 bases). Germline assignment: CDR1 MRHNA and CDR2 SNTAGT. This CDR3 spans 13 amino acids. V lost 6 bases and J 2 bases, leaving 9 bases between the germline ends. In nucleotides, the CDR3 is TGTGCCAGCAGGGAGGCCGACACAGATACGCAGTATTTT. It is translated as CASREADTDTQYF.

V gene TRBV5-1 combines with J gene TRBJ2-2; TRBD1 might be the D (5 bases). There are 15 residues in the CDR3. CDR1 is SGHRS, CDR2 YFSETQ, per germline. Trimming took 2 bases from V and 2 from J, leaving 10 bases between them. The CDR3: CASSFGQGNTGELFF. The CDR3 bases are TGCGCCAGCAGCTTTGGTCAGGGCAACACCGGGGAGCTGTTTTTT.

The chain uses TRBV15 and TRBJ2-3; D is perhaps TRBD2 (6 bases). The CDR3 extends over 17 amino acids. CDR1 and CDR2 (germline): LNHNV, YYDKDF (reference sequence). Trimming stripped 4 bases from V and 2 bases from J, with 19 bases between. CDR3 sequence: CATSKREGGADTDTQYF. The CDR3 DNA reads TGTGCCACCAGCAAGAGGGAAGGCGGGGCGGACACAGATACGCAGTATTTT.

This clone occurred once. This sequence joins TRBV27 and TRBJ2-3; 8 bases agree with TRBD2. V lost 2 bases and J lost 2; bases outside the gene matches: 6. CDR1 and CDR2 (germline): MNHEY, SMNVEV (reference sequence). CDR3 length equals 16 residues. Here the CDR3 DNA reads TGTGCCAGCAGTTTAATCGCGGGAGGCCTCACAGATACGCAGTATTTT. It encodes CASSLIAGGLTDTQYF.

The chain links TRBV30 to TRBJ2-5, with 10 bases aligning to TRBD2. With the DNA end fitting TRBJ2-7 better, the J assignment may be wrong. Germline loops: CDR1 GTSNPN, CDR2 SVGIG (reference sequence). The CDR3 sequence is 12 residues long. In DNA, the CDR3 is TGTGCCTGGACTAGCGGGGGAGACGAGCAGTACTTC. Protein: CAWTSGGDEQYF.

This chain connects TRBV5-1 to TRBJ2-7; 9 nucleotides match TRBD2. The J segment lost 3 bases and the V segment lost 0 bases, leaving 7 bases of the junction unmatched. The germline V gene has CDR1 SGHRS and CDR2 YFSETQ. This CDR3 region has 16 residues. The CDR3 protein is CASSLVLASGNYEQYF. In DNA form, the CDR3 reads TGCGCCAGCAGCTTGGTGTTGGCTAGCGGGAACTACGAGCAGTACTTC. The full variable domain, completed using reference TRBV5-1 and TRBJ2-7, is KAGVTQTPRYLIKTRGQQVTLSCSPISGHRSVSWYQQTPGQGLQFLFEYFSETQRNKGNFPGRFSGRQFSNSRSEMNVSTLELGDSALYLCASSLVLASGNYEQYFGPGTRLTVT.

The rearrangement uses TRBV18 and TRBJ2-1, with TRBD2 identical over 7 bases. Germline CDR1 KGHSH, CDR2 LQKENI. The CDR3 loop spans 15 amino acids. Trimming removed 4 bases from V and 7 bases from J; junction bases left unmatched: 10. The chain's CDR3 is CASSLFGGSGNEQFF. The CDR3 nucleotides are TGTGCCAGCTCACTATTTGGCGGGAGTGGGAATGAGCAGTTCTTC.

The chain has TRBV9 and TRBJ2-1; 9 bases fit TRBD2. V shed 5 bases, J shed 4 bases, and the junction held 10 bases outside the gene matches. Looked up from germline, CDR1 is SGDLS and CDR2 is YYNGEE. CDR3 length: 16 residues. CDR3 sequence (DNA): TGTGCCAGCAGTCGAGGTGCTAGCGGGACTTACAATGAGCAGTTCTTC. It is translated as CASSRGASGTYNEQFF.

The chain joins TRBV15 to TRBJ1-2, with 9 bases that match TRBD1. The trim removed 5 bases at V and 0 bases at J, leaving 4 bases unmatched. The CDR3 length is 15 residues. The germline CDR1 and CDR2 sequences are LNHNV and YYDKDF (reference sequence). The CDR3 reads CATSLRTGANYGYTF. CDR3 nucleotide sequence: TGTGCCACCAGCCTCCGGACAGGGGCTAACTATGGCTACACCTTC.

The CDR3 loop is CASSYGGPEGYTF. In DNA form, the CDR3 reads TGTGCCAGCAGCTATGGAGGGCCGGAAGGCTACACCTTC. J is TRBJ1-2 and V is TRBV6-5; D remains unclear. This CDR3 is 13 amino acids long. Germline assignment: CDR1 MNHEY and CDR2 SVGAGI. V was pared by 6 bases and J by 8 bases, with 16 bases between.

This sequence joins TRBV27 and TRBJ2-3; D remains ambiguous. CDR1 and CDR2 from the germline V gene are MNHEY and SMNVEV (reference sequence). The CDR3 is 13 residues long. With 6 bases removed from V and 2 bases from J, the gap between germline ends came to 9 bases. The CDR3 region has the DNA TGTGCCAGCAGCCCCTTAGACACAGATACGCAGTATTTT. This sequence encodes CASSPLDTDTQYF.

A few counts support this clone. This chain connects TRBV4-2 to TRBJ1-5, with 7 positions matching TRBD1. This CDR3 has 16 residues. In germline, CDR1 is LGHNA, CDR2 YNFKEQ. J was trimmed by 5 bases and V by 0 bases; bases with no gene match: 7. In DNA form, the CDR3 reads TGTGCCAGCAGCCAAGATCGCGACAGGGTGTATCAGCCCCAGCATTTT. Its translation is CASSQDRDRVYQPQHF.

The chain couples TRBV7-3 to TRBJ2-5; D might be TRBD2 (6 bases). CDR3 length equals 15 residues. Germline lookup yields CDR1 SGHTA and CDR2 FQGTGA. Deletions cut 5 bases from V and 0 bases from J, with 13 bases between. CDR3 region: CASSPGGPHQETQYF. CDR3 nucleotides: TGTGCCAGCAGCCCCGGAGGGCCGCACCAAGAGACCCAGTACTTC. The full variable domain, completed using reference TRBV7-3 and TRBJ2-5, is GAGVSQTPSNKVTEKGKYVELRCDPISGHTALYWYRQSLGQGPEFLIYFQGTGAADDSGLPNDRFFAVRPEGSVSTLKIQRTERGDSAVYLCASSPGGPHQETQYFGPGTRLLVL.

A remark on this clone: Other DNA sequences in the same sample also yield this CDR3. The rearrangement joins TRBV7-2 to TRBJ1-6, with 10 bases matching TRBD1. V was pared by 4 bases and J by 8 bases, with 8 bases of the junction left unmatched. Germline V gene lookup returns CDR1 SGHTA and CDR2 FQGNSA. The CDR3 contains 16 residues. The CDR3, as DNA: TGTGCCAGCAGCTCGACAGGGGGCCCTCGGCATTCACCCCTCCACTTT. This sequence encodes CASSSTGGPRHSPLHF.

This clone occurred a few times. The chain combines TRBV28 with TRBJ2-1; 9 bases match TRBD1. Germline CDR1 is MDHEN and CDR2 is SYDVKM. J gave up 0 bases and V 5 bases, and 5 bases lay outside the gene matches. The CDR3 runs 16 residues. In nucleotides, the CDR3 is TGTGCCAGCAGTCCCCTGGGACAGGGCTCCTACAATGAGCAGTTCTTC. Protein product: CASSPLGQGSYNEQFF.